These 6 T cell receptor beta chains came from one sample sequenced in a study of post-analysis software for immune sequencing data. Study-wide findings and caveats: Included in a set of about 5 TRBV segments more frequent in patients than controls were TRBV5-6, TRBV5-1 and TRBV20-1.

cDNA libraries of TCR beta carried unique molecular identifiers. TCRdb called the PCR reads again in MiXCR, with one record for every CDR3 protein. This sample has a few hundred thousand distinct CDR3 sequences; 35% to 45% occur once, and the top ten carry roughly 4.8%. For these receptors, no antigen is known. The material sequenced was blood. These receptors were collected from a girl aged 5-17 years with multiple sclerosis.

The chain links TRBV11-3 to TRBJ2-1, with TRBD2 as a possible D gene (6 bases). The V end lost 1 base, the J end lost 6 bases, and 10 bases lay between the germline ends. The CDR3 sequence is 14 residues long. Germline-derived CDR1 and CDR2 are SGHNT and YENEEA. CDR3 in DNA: TGTGCCAGCAGCTTAGGGACTAACGGCAATGAGCAGTTCTTC. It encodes CASSLGTNGNEQFF. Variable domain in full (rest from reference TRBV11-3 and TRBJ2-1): EAGVVQSPRYKIIEKKQPVAFWCNPISGHNTLYWYLQNLGQGPELLIRYENEEAVDDSQLPKDRFSAERLKGVDSTLKIQPAELGDSAVYLCASSLGTNGNEQFFGPGTRLTVL.

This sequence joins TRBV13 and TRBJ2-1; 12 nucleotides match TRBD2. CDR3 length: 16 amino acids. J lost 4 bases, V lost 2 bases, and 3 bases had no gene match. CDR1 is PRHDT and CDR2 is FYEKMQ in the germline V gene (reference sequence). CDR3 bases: TGTGCCAGCAGCTTACGGACTAGCGGGATTTACAATGAGCAGTTCTTC. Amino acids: CASSLRTSGIYNEQFF.

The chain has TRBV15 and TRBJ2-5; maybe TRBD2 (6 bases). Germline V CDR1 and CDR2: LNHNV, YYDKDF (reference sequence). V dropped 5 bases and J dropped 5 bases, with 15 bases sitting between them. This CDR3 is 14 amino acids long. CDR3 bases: TGTGCCACCAGCGGGAGAGGAGGGTGGGAGACCCAGTACTTC. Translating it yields CATSGRGGWETQYF.

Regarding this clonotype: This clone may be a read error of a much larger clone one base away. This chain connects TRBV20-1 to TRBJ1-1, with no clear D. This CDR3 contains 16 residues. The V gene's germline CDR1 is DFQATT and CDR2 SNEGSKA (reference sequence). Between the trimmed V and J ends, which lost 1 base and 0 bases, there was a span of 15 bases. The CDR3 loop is CSARGLEGPMNTEAFF. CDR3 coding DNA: TGCAGTGCTAGAGGGCTTGAAGGGCCCATGAACACTGAAGCTTTCTTT.

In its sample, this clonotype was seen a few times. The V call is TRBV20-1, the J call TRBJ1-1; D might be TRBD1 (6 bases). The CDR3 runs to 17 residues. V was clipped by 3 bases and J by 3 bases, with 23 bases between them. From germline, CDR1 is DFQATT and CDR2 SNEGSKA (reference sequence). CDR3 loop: CSARASGTPPPDTEAFF. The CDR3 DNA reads TGCAGTGCTAGGGCGTCCGGGACACCTCCCCCGGACACTGAAGCTTTCTTT.

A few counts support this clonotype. Written as DNA, the CDR3 is TGTGCCAGCAGCTTTCTGACAGGGGGGACCTACAATGAGCAGTTCTTC. This gives the protein CASSFLTGGTYNEQFF. V gene TRBV7-2 combines with J gene TRBJ2-1; 9 bases agree with TRBD1. Germline loops: CDR1 SGHTA, CDR2 FQGNSA. This CDR3 region has 16 residues. V was clipped by 3 bases and J by 2 bases; unmatched bases: 5.